These 22 T cell receptor beta chains originate from one sample sequenced in a study of shared clonotypes between healthy human individuals. Sequencing used immunoSEQ multiplex PCR; TCRdb keeps in-frame clones, though not all of them. The data hold about half a million clones, with 81% observed a single time. The sequenced sample was PBMCs. The receptors stem from a woman aged 40 to 50 in good health. Some clones in this sample may be carry-over from other donors' samples.

This chain uses TRBV9 with TRBJ1-2; a possible D gene is TRBD1 (5 bases). This CDR3 contains 12 residues. Trimming pared 7 bases from V and 6 bases from J, leaving 13 bases between. The germline V gene has CDR1 SGDLS and CDR2 YYNGEE. CDR3 sequence reads: CASFRVRDGYTF. The CDR3 bases are TGTGCCAGCTTCAGGGTCCGAGATGGCTACACCTTC.

This clone occurred once. The CDR3 sequence: CASSLVAGATDTQYF. Written as DNA, the CDR3 is TGTGCCAGCAGCTTAGTAGCGGGAGCCACAGATACGCAGTATTTT. V gene TRBV11-3 combines with J gene TRBJ2-3; TRBD2 aligns across 9 bases. The CDR3 contains 15 residues. With 1 base clipped from V and 2 bases from J, the junction kept 1 base outside the gene matches. Germline lookup yields CDR1 SGHNT and CDR2 YENEEA.

The chain combines TRBV2 with TRBJ2-2, with D possibly matching TRBD1 (6 bases). This CDR3 comprises 14 residues. V was clipped by 7 bases and J by 0 bases, with 9 bases between them. The germline gives CDR1 SNHLY, CDR2 FYNNEI. The CDR3 loop reads CASTGDSNTGELFF. CDR3 bases: TGTGCCAGCACAGGGGATTCGAACACCGGGGAGCTGTTTTTT.

The rearrangement uses TRBV25-1 and TRBJ1-2; D is possibly TRBD1 (6 bases). The V end was cut by 10 bases, the J end by 3 bases, with 9 bases between. The V gene's germline CDR1 is MGHDK and CDR2 SYGVNS. The CDR3 spans 11 residues. The CDR3 protein is CATRQDYGYTF. The DNA of the CDR3 is TGTGCCACCAGACAGGACTATGGCTACACCTTC.

The rearrangement uses TRBV7-9 and TRBJ2-1; D gene ambiguous. Germline CDR1 and CDR2: SEHNR and FQNEAQ (reference sequence). The CDR3 sequence is 15 residues long. V was pared by 1 base and J by 7 bases, with 14 bases between. CDR3: CASSLVGLAANEQFF. Written as DNA, the CDR3 is TGTGCCAGCAGCTTAGTGGGTCTGGCTGCGAATGAGCAGTTCTTC. The full variable domain, with the rest looked up from reference TRBV7-9 and TRBJ2-1, is DTGVSQNPRHKITKRGQNVTFRCDPISEHNRLYWYRQTLGQGPEFLTYFQNEAQLEKSRLLSDRFSAERPKGSFSTLEIQRTEQGDSAMYLCASSLVGLAANEQFFGPGTRLTVL.

The count of this clone is one. This chain joins TRBV19 and TRBJ2-3, with 8 bases lining up with TRBD1. This CDR3 comprises 14 residues. CDR1 is LNHDA, CDR2 SQIVND, per germline (reference sequence). After removal of 3 bases from V and 4 bases from J, the junction contained 3 bases not matched to a gene. The CDR3 DNA follows: TGTGCCAGTAGTATTGGGACAGGACCAGATACGCAGTATTTT. Its protein product is CASSIGTGPDTQYF.

This chain uses TRBV6-5 with TRBJ2-3; TRBD1 is a possible D gene (6 bases). This CDR3 is 16 amino acids long. Between the trimmed V and J ends, which lost 2 bases and 0 bases, there was a span of 12 bases. Germline values: CDR1 MNHEY, CDR2 SVGAGI. The CDR3 protein is CASSYLGQPSTDTQYF. CDR3 DNA: TGTGCCAGCAGTTACCTTGGACAGCCTAGCACAGATACGCAGTATTTT.

The chain employs TRBV27 and TRBJ2-7; the D gene is possibly TRBD1 (6 bases). This CDR3 comprises 14 residues. With 5 bases removed from V and 3 bases from J, the gap between germline ends came to 14 bases. Germline CDR1 MNHEY, CDR2 SMNVEV (reference sequence). The DNA of the CDR3 is TGTGCCAGCAGTAAAGACAGGAGCCTCTACGAGCAGTACTTC. Translation gives CASSKDRSLYEQYF.

The V and J genes are TRBV5-1 and TRBJ2-7, with TRBD2 matching over 9 bases. V lost 4 bases, J lost 2 bases, and 7 bases stayed unmatched. This CDR3 is built from 15 residues. CDR1 and CDR2 (germline): SGHRS, YFSETQ. CDR3 loop: CASSISGRDPYEQYF. The CDR3 region has the DNA TGCGCCAGCAGCATTAGCGGGAGAGATCCCTACGAGCAGTACTTC.

This chain joins TRBV6-1 and TRBJ2-2, with TRBD1 matching 9 bases. The CDR3 contains 18 residues. The junction had 13 bases not matched to a gene; V was cut back by 3 bases and J by 5 bases. Germline CDR1 reads MNHNS; CDR2 reads SASEGT. The CDR3 region is CASSDNRGLTRATGELFF. CDR3 sequence (DNA): TGTGCCAGCAGTGACAACAGGGGGCTAACGAGGGCAACCGGGGAGCTGTTTTTT.

The V call is TRBV28, the J call TRBJ1-5; D uncertain. Trimming left V 5 bases short and J 0 bases short, with 11 bases between. Germline V CDR1 and CDR2: MDHEN, SYDVKM. The CDR3 extends over 15 amino acids. For the CDR3, the DNA is TGTGCCAGCAGTCCTCGGACGGTTAGCAATCAGCCCCAGCATTTT. Protein sequence: CASSPRTVSNQPQHF.

Remarks on this clone: A far larger clone is only one base removed, so a read error is likely. This sequence joins TRBV28 and TRBJ1-5; TRBD1 agrees at 11 bases. The germline gives CDR1 MDHEN, CDR2 SYDVKM. J was trimmed by 7 bases and V by 5 bases; bases with no gene match: 4. The CDR3 covers 14 residues. The CDR3 bases are TGTGCCAGCAGTGGGACAGGGGGGAGCCAGCCCCAGCATTTT. Translating it yields CASSGTGGSQPQHF.

This sequence joins TRBV10-3 and TRBJ1-1; unclear D gene. There are 12 residues in the CDR3. V was pared by 4 bases and J by 8 bases, with 11 bases between. Germline assignment: CDR1 ENHRY and CDR2 SYGVKD. The CDR3 here is CAISGPYNEAFF. The DNA for the CDR3 is TGTGCCATCAGTGGACCATACAACGAAGCTTTCTTT.

V and J are TRBV6-1 and TRBJ2-7; no definite D call. Germline assignment: CDR1 MNHNS and CDR2 SASEGT. The CDR3 extends over 12 amino acids. The ends were cut back, 3 bases at V and 2 bases at J, with 5 bases in the middle. The CDR3 reads CASSDQTYEQYF. As DNA, the CDR3 is TGTGCCAGCAGTGATCAAACCTACGAGCAGTACTTC.

This clone was counted once. The chain has TRBV9 and TRBJ2-1; 10 nucleotides align to TRBD2. This CDR3 region has 15 residues. Losses at the gene ends were 4 bases for V and 10 bases for J; bases not matched to a gene: 11. Germline loops: CDR1 SGDLS, CDR2 YYNGEE. Here the CDR3 DNA reads TGTGCCAGCAGCCCAGTGACTAGCGGGCCCTTGGAGCAGTTCTTC. It codes for CASSPVTSGPLEQFF.

This clone was seen once. The chain uses TRBV18 and TRBJ2-1; the match to TRBD2 covers 9 bases. Germline lookup yields CDR1 KGHSH and CDR2 LQKENI. The CDR3 length is 19 residues. V lost 8 bases, J lost 1 base, and 18 bases stayed unmatched. The CDR3 here is CASADLGRREGRSYNEQFF. CDR3 coding DNA: TGTGCCAGCGCGGACCTGGGGAGGCGGGAGGGCCGTTCCTACAATGAGCAGTTCTTC.

J is TRBJ2-7 and V is TRBV10-3, with unresolved D. This CDR3 is 12 amino acids long. Germline CDR1 reads ENHRY; CDR2 reads SYGVKD. The V end lost 2 bases, the J end lost 12 bases, and 14 bases lay between the germline ends. This chain's CDR3 is CAISENSPGRYF. The CDR3 DNA is TGTGCCATCAGTGAGAACAGTCCGGGCCGGTACTTC.

The chain joins TRBV7-6 to TRBJ1-5; D is unclear. The CDR3 is made up of 13 amino acids. The V gene's germline CDR1 is SGHVS and CDR2 FNYEAQ. V lost 5 bases and J 5 bases, leaving 10 bases between the germline ends. The CDR3: CASSPRPDQPQHF. The CDR3 nucleotides are TGTGCCAGCAGCCCCCGGCCCGATCAGCCCCAGCATTTT.

Concerning this clone: A far larger clone lies a single base away; this is likely a read error. Additional DNA sequences in this sample encode the identical CDR3. The chain links TRBV7-9 to TRBJ2-6; D may be TRBD1 (5 bases). The CDR3 spans 16 residues. Germline lookup yields CDR1 SEHNR and CDR2 FQNEAQ (reference sequence). CDR3 nucleotides: TGTGCCAGCAGCCCCCCGGTCTACTCTGGGGCCAACGTACTGACTTTC. This translates into CASSPPVYSGANVLTF.

Here the CDR3 DNA reads TGTGCCAGCAGTCTAGCGGAGAACACCGGGGAGCTGTTTTTT. Amino acids: CASSLAENTGELFF. The chain joins TRBV6-4 to TRBJ2-2; 7 nucleotides line up with TRBD2. CDR3 size: 14 residues. Germline V lookup: CDR1 MRHNA, CDR2 SNTAGT. Unmatched junction bases numbered 1, after V lost 5 bases and J lost 1 base.

This chain joins TRBV27 and TRBJ1-1; D gene uncertain. CDR1 MNHEY and CDR2 SMNVEV come from the germline V gene (reference sequence). The CDR3 sequence is 15 residues long. Trimming removed 3 bases at V and 5 bases at J, with 16 bases between. DNA for the CDR3: TGTGCCAGCAGTTTTAATCCTGGGCTTGGGACTGAAGCTTTCTTT. Amino acid sequence: CASSFNPGLGTEAFF.

The V call is TRBV10-3, the J call TRBJ2-7; weak D call: TRBD2 (6 bases). The length of the CDR3 is 13 residues. CDR1 is ENHRY and CDR2 is SYGVKD in the germline V gene. V was cut by 3 bases and J by 6 bases, with 12 bases left in between. CDR3 bases: TGTGCCATCAGTGAAACGGGACTTTTCGAGCAGTACTTC. Translating it yields CAISETGLFEQYF.